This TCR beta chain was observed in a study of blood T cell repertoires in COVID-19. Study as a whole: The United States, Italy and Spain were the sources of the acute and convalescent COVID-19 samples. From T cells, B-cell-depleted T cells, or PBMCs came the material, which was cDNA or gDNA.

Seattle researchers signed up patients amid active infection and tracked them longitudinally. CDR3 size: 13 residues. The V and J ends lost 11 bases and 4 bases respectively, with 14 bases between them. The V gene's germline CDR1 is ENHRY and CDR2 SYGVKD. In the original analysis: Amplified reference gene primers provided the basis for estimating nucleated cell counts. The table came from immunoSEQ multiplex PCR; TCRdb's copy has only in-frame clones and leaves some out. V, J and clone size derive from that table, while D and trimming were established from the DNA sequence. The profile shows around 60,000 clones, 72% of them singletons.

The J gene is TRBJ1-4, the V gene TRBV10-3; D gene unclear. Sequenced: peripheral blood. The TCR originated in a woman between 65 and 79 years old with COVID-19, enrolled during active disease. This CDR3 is CASTSGFNEKLFF. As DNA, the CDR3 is TGTGCCTCTACGTCAGGATTTAATGAAAAACTGTTTTTT.